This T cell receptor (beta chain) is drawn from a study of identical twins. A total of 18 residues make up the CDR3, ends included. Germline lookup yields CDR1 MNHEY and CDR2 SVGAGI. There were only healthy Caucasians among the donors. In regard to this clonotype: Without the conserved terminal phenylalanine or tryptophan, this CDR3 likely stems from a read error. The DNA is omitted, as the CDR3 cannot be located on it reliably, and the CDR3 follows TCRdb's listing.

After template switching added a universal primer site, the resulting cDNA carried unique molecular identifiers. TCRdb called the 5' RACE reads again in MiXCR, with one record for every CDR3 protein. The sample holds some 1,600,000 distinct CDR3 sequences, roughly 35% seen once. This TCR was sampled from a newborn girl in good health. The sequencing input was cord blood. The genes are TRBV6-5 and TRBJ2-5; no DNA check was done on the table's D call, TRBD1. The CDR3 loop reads CASSYSGQPNLYGYTFGS.